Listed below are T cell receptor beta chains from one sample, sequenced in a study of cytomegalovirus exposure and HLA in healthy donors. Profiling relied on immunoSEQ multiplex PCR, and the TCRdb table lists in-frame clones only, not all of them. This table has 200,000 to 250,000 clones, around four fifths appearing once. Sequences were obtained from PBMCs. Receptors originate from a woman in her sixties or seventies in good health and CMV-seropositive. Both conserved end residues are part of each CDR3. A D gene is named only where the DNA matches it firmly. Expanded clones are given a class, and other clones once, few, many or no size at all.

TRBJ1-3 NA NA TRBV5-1 TGCGCCAGCAGCTTGGTTGGTGGGGCTTATGGAAACACCATATATTTT CASSLVGGAYGNTIYF
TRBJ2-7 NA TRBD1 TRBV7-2 TGTGCCAGCAGCCCGCGGACAGGGAGAGATATAGACGAGCAGTACTTC CASSPRTGRDIDEQYF
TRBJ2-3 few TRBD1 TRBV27 TGTGCCAGCAGTTTTAACCGGGACAGGGCCCCAGATACGCAGTATTTT CASSFNRDRAPDTQYF
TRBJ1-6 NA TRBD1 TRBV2 TGTGCCAGCATTAAACGGGACAGCGATTCACCCCTCCACTTT CASIKRDSDSPLHF
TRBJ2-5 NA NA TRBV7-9 TGTGCCAGCAGCTTATGGGCCGAGACCCAGTACTTC CASSLWAETQYF
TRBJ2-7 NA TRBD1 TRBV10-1 TGCGCCAGCAGTGAGAGGGCAGGGGGAAATACCTACGAGCAGTACTTC CASSERAGGNTYEQYF
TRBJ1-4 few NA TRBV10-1 TGCGCCAGCCAGGACAGACGTAATGAAAAACTGTTTTTT CASQDRRNEKLFF
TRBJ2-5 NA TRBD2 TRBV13 TGTGCCAGCAGCCGCACTAGCGGGGCAAGGGAGACCCAGTACTTC CASSRTSGARETQYF
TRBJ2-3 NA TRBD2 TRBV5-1 TGCGCCAGCAGCTTGGCACTAGCGGGGGCTAGCACAGATACGCAGTATTTT CASSLALAGASTDTQYF
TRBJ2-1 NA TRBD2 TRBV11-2 TGTGCCAGCAGCGCACTGGGAAGTCGGGGGGGCATTGGTGAGCAGTTCTTC CASSALGSRGGIGEQFF
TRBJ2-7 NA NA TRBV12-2 TGTGCAAGTCGCTTAATGGGCCACGCCGCCTCCGAGCAGTACTTC CASRLMGHAASEQYF
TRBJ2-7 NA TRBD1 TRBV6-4 TGTGCCAGCGGTGCCGGGACAGGGCCCTACGAGCAGTACTTC CASGAGTGPYEQYF
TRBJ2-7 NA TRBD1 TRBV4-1 TGCGCCAGCAGCCGTTCGGGACAGAATTCCTACGAGCAGTACTTC CASSRSGQNSYEQYF
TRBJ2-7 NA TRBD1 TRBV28 TGTGCCAGCAGTGGGACAGGGGGTAGCTACGAGCAGTACTTC CASSGTGGSYEQYF
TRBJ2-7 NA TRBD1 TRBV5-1 TGCGCCAGCAGTTTCGGACAGGTCGAGCAGTACTTC CASSFGQVEQYF
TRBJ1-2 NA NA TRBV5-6 TGTGCCAGCAGACTGACAGGAAACTATGGCTACACCTTC CASRLTGNYGYTF
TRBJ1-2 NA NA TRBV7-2 TGTGCCAGCAGCTTAGGAGGGGAGGGTGGCTACACCTTC CASSLGGEGGYTF
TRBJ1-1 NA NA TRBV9 TGTGCCAGCAGCTCCCGGACAAGCATGAACACTGAAGCTTTCTTT CASSSRTSMNTEAFF
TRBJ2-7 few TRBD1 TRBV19 TGTGCCAGTAGTACTCCAGGGGGCGCGCTCTACGAGCAGTACTTC CASSTPGGALYEQYF
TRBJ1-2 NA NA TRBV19 TGTGCCAGTAGTATACAAGCCGCGGGGTATGGCTACACCTTC CASSIQAAGYGYTF
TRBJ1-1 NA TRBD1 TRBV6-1 TGTGCCAGCAGTGGGGACAGGGTGGGCACTGAAGCTTTCTTT CASSGDRVGTEAFF
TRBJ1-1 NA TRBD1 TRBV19 TGTGCCAGTAGTGTCGACAGGGGGCGTGAGGCTTTCTTT CASSVDRGREAFF